The rows below give T cell receptor beta chains drawn from one sample of a study of blood T cell repertoires in COVID-19. TCRdb keeps only in-frame clones here, not all; method: immunoSEQ multiplex PCR. The sample has about 160,000 clones; roughly 84% are singletons. The sequenced sample was peripheral blood. These receptors originate from a man older than 75 with COVID-19, enrolled during active disease. Both conserved end residues are part of each CDR3.

TRBJ1-1	TRBV9	CASSPEATGKTFF
TRBJ2-4	TRBV4-1	CASSRRTSGEYSAKNIQYF
TRBJ2-7	TRBV28	CASSRQDIGEQYF
TRBJ2-3	TRBV7-2	CASSLAASGRGTDTQYF
TRBJ1-6	TRBV6-5	CASKGGSQTSPLHF
TRBJ2-3	TRBV5-1	CASSLFRGRNTQYF
TRBJ1-3	TRBV15	CATSRDLGAVSGNTIYF
TRBJ2-2	TRBV9	CASSRQGNTGELFF
TRBJ2-7	TRBV6-5	CASTNRQGAYEQYF
TRBJ1-1	TRBV6-2/TRBV6-3	CASSSWATQANTEAFF
TRBJ1-2	TRBV7-2	CASTWTGVNYGYTF
TRBJ1-1	TRBV18	CASSPNRQGAIGAFF
TRBJ1-4	TRBV6-5	CASSKDRGDEKLFF
TRBJ2-3	TRBV7-9	CASSPSGGADTQYF
TRBJ1-5	TRBV6-1	CASSEVYQPQHF
TRBJ1-5	TRBV10-2	CASTPGGVQPQHF
TRBJ1-4	TRBV5-8	CASSQGQVRATNEKLFF
TRBJ1-2	TRBV5-1	CASSLEVGSPGYTF
TRBJ2-7	TRBV5-4	CASSLGGLAGAYEQYF
TRBJ1-2	TRBV7-2	CASSPRTGRLNYGYTF
TRBJ2-3	TRBV9	CASSVGQDTQYF
TRBJ2-1	TRBV6-5	CASSADRDNEQFF
TRBJ1-1	TRBV20-1	CSVHHRTEAFF
TRBJ2-3	TRBV27	CASSLPDTDTQYF
TRBJ2-7	TRBV24-1	CATSDSGTGAYEQYF
TRBJ1-2	TRBV29-1	CSVEDPRGNGYTF
TRBJ2-7	TRBV27	CASSSQGRTGGFEQYF
TRBJ1-2	TRBV6-5	CASSSTGVGYGYTF
TRBJ1-2	TRBV18	CASSPRGRGSGYTF
TRBJ1-2	TRBV19	CASSPGQGIYGYTF
TRBJ1-2	TRBV9	CASSIGQSNYGYTF
TRBJ2-3	TRBV28	CASSLSDFLSTDTQYF
TRBJ1-2	TRBV6-1	CASSEAARDFLRGYTF
TRBJ1-1	TRBV5-4	CASSQSVNTEAFF
TRBJ2-2	TRBV9	CASSVAALYRGGSPGELFF
TRBJ2-7	TRBV5-5	CASSTGQANYEQYF
TRBJ2-7	TRBV5-4	CASSLYGYEQYF
TRBJ1-5	TRBV28	CASNPTGGWQPQHF
TRBJ2-5	TRBV7-9	CASSPLGQEQETQYF
TRBJ1-4	TRBV6-5	CASSYGGTNEKLFF
TRBJ2-2	TRBV18	CASSPNPGLAFGELFF
TRBJ1-2	TRBV6-5	CASSYQTGNYGYTF
TRBJ1-1	TRBV7-8	CASSPRRLMNTEAFF
TRBJ1-2	TRBV6-1	CASSFPGQVDYGYTF
TRBJ2-1	TRBV10-3	CAISEGGGRYNEQFF
TRBJ2-7	TRBV28	CASSLSGQGRSYEQYF
TRBJ1-1	TRBV6-5	CASGRTGSNTEAFF
TRBJ1-5	TRBV3-1/TRBV3-2	CASSRDRNSNQPQHF